What follows are 21 T cell receptor beta chains derived from one specimen sequenced in a study of blood T cell repertoires in COVID-19. TCRdb's copy holds only in-frame clones and misses some; the assay was immunoSEQ multiplex PCR. The repertoire has about 180,000 clones, over 70% of them found once; the top ten carry approximately 15%. Sequencing used PBMCs or T cells enriched from blood (not recorded which). Receptors originate from a man aged 60 to 75 who had been exposed to COVID-19.

V and J are TRBV5-1 and TRBJ2-2, with 7 bases aligning to TRBD1. The CDR3 length is 14 residues. Germline assignment: CDR1 SGHRS and CDR2 YFSETQ. V lost 3 bases and J lost 9; bases outside the gene matches: 8. CDR3 sequence reads: CASSSRQGERELFF. The CDR3 DNA is TGCGCCAGCAGCTCTCGACAGGGTGAAAGGGAGCTGTTTTTT.

The chain uses TRBV7-9 and TRBJ2-7; 8 bases are shared with TRBD1. The CDR3 is 15 residues long. V lost 5 bases, J lost 5 bases, and 11 bases stayed unmatched. Per germline, CDR1 SEHNR and CDR2 FQNEAQ (reference sequence). Written as DNA, the CDR3 is TGTGCCAGCAGCCCCATATCGGCAGGGGGCGACGAGCAGTACTTC. Protein: CASSPISAGGDEQYF.

The chain couples TRBV4-3 to TRBJ2-1, with 10 bases fitting TRBD2. V lost 8 bases to trimming and J lost 6 bases; unmatched junction nucleotides: 7. Per germline, CDR1 LGHNA and CDR2 YSLEER. This CDR3 contains 14 residues. The DNA of the CDR3 is TGCGCCAGCGGAGTAGGACTAGCGGCCAATGAGCAGTTCTTC. Protein: CASGVGLAANEQFF.

The J gene is TRBJ1-2, the V gene TRBV19, with D tentatively TRBD1 (5 bases). The germline V and J ends were trimmed by 5 bases and 0 bases, with 16 bases remaining between them. There are 16 residues in the CDR3. Germline CDR1 is LNHDA and CDR2 is SQIVND (reference sequence). CDR3 loop: CASSLGGAPPNYGYTF. The CDR3 nucleotides read TGTGCCAGTAGTCTCGGTGGGGCGCCCCCTAACTATGGCTACACCTTC.

The genes are TRBV12-5 and TRBJ1-1; 9 nucleotides match TRBD1. Germline-derived CDR1 and CDR2 are LGHNT and FRNRAP. The V gene end was trimmed by 5 bases and the J gene end by 5 bases; junction bases not matched to a gene: 6. The CDR3 is made up of 14 amino acids. In DNA, the CDR3 is TGTGCTAGTGGTGCACAGGGGGCGACGACTGAAGCTTTCTTT. Translation: CASGAQGATTEAFF.

The genes are TRBV27 and TRBJ2-1; maybe TRBD1 (5 bases). Germline CDR1 is MNHEY and CDR2 is SMNVEV (reference sequence). The V gene lost 3 bases and the J gene lost 7 bases, with 19 bases spanning the gap. The CDR3 is made up of 16 amino acids. CDR3 sequence reads: CASSFIGRDRENEQFF. The CDR3 region has the DNA TGTGCCAGCAGTTTCATCGGCAGGGATCGCGAAAATGAGCAGTTCTTC.

The V and J genes are TRBV9 and TRBJ1-4; D is unresolved. This CDR3 is 14 amino acids long. The V end was cut by 1 base, the J end by 4 bases, with 8 bases between. Per the germline V gene, CDR1 is SGDLS and CDR2 is YYNGEE. DNA for the CDR3: TGTGCCAGCAGCGTAAGCCGGGGTAATGAAAAACTGTTTTTT. Translation: CASSVSRGNEKLFF.

The V call is TRBV6-5, the J call TRBJ2-1, with D possibly matching TRBD1 (5 bases). This CDR3 has 13 amino acids. Trimming removed 7 bases at V and 6 bases at J, with 13 bases between. Germline CDR1 MNHEY, CDR2 SVGAGI. DNA for the CDR3: TGTGCCAGCACTCTAGGGGTACGCAATGAGCAGTTCTTC. It translates to CASTLGVRNEQFF.

This clone appeared a few times. The rearrangement joins TRBV5-1 to TRBJ2-1, with TRBD2 matching 13 bases. The CDR3 is made up of 15 amino acids. V was clipped by 3 bases and J by 7 bases; unmatched bases: 4. Germline CDR1 and CDR2: SGHRS and YFSETQ. The CDR3 loop reads CASSYGTSGTNEQFF. CDR3 bases: TGCGCCAGCAGCTACGGGACTAGCGGGACGAATGAGCAGTTCTTC.

V is TRBV9 and J is TRBJ2-3; D remains ambiguous. This CDR3 region has 15 residues. Germline CDR1 is SGDLS and CDR2 is YYNGEE. Trimming took 0 bases from V and 2 from J, leaving 10 bases between them. CDR3 sequence (DNA): TGTGCCAGCAGCGTAGCCCAGCGTCCCACAGATACGCAGTATTTT. It translates to CASSVAQRPTDTQYF.

This chain links TRBV9 with TRBJ2-5; TRBD1 matches at 8 bases. Germline V lookup: CDR1 SGDLS, CDR2 YYNGEE. After removal of 3 bases from V and 8 bases from J, the junction contained 6 bases not matched to a gene. The CDR3 contains 13 residues. CDR3 in DNA: TGTGCCAGCAGCGCCTTGGACAGGGAAACCCAGTACTTC. This sequence encodes CASSALDRETQYF.

This chain links TRBV2 with TRBJ2-7; tentatively, D is TRBD2 (7 bases). This CDR3 has 14 residues. Trimming removed 5 bases at V and 6 bases at J, with 17 bases between. Per germline, CDR1 SNHLY and CDR2 FYNNEI. CDR3 protein: CASSIGGGSREQYF. CDR3 sequence (DNA): TGTGCCAGCAGTATTGGGGGGGGCAGTCGCGAGCAGTACTTC.

This chain connects TRBV16 to TRBJ1-2; D not certain. This CDR3 has 18 amino acids. Germline CDR1 reads KGHSY; CDR2 reads FQNENV. The ends were cut back, 0 bases at V and 4 bases at J, with 21 bases in the middle. CDR3 nucleotide sequence: TGTGCCAGCAGCCAATCCCCAACGGGAGAGGGATCGGTCTATGGCTACACCTTC. Amino acid sequence: CASSQSPTGEGSVYGYTF.

Regarding this clone: At one end the junction does not follow the germline gene, possibly because of a read error. CDR3 protein: CASSPGDSSTHF. CDR3 bases: TGTGCCAGCAGCCCGGGGGACAGCTCTACCCACTTC. V gene TRBV11-2 combines with J gene TRBJ2-5; D is perhaps TRBD1 (7 bases). The V gene's germline CDR1 is SGHAT and CDR2 FQNNGV. The CDR3 spans 12 residues.

This chain uses TRBV30 with TRBJ2-1, with 7 bases aligning to TRBD2. The germline CDR1 and CDR2 sequences are GTSNPN and SVGIG (reference sequence). CDR3 length: 14 amino acids. V dropped 8 bases and J dropped 6; count of bases not matched to a gene: 13. This CDR3 reads CARARETAANEQFF. CDR3 in DNA: TGTGCCAGGGCGCGGGAGACGGCGGCCAATGAGCAGTTCTTC.

The V gene is TRBV6-5, the J gene TRBJ1-1; 9 positions agree with TRBD1. The germline V gene has CDR1 MNHEY and CDR2 SVGAGI. The trim removed 5 bases at V and 3 bases at J, leaving 4 bases unmatched. The CDR3 is 14 amino acids. CDR3 loop: CASSPTGGDTEAFF. In nucleotides, the CDR3 is TGTGCCAGCAGTCCGACAGGGGGTGACACTGAAGCTTTCTTT.

The chain couples TRBV9 to TRBJ1-3; 9 bases are shared with TRBD1. Germline V gene data show CDR1 as SGDLS and CDR2 as YYNGEE. J gave up 4 bases and V 3 bases, and 5 bases lay outside the gene matches. The CDR3 sequence is 15 residues long. The DNA of the CDR3 is TGTGCCAGCAGCGCCACAGGGGGCCGGGGAAACACCATATATTTT. Translated, it gives CASSATGGRGNTIYF.

The V gene is TRBV5-8, the J gene TRBJ2-1; 11 bases are a match to TRBD2. The CDR3 covers 14 residues. The junction had 7 bases not matched to a gene; V was cut back by 6 bases and J by 8 bases. CDR1 SGHTS and CDR2 YDEGEE come from the germline V gene. Written as DNA, the CDR3 is TGTGCCAGCAAAACTAGCGGGAGAAGGGATGAGCAGTTCTTC. Translation gives CASKTSGRRDEQFF.

The chain joins TRBV6-2 or TRBV6-3 to TRBJ1-2; possibly TRBD1 for D (6 bases). CDR1 and CDR2 (germline): MNHEY, SVGEGT. The germline V and J ends were trimmed by 2 bases and 8 bases, with 21 bases remaining between them. This CDR3 spans 16 amino acids. The CDR3 loop reads CASSYPPGQLRRGYTF. CDR3 DNA sequence: TGTGCCAGCAGTTACCCTCCCGGACAGCTGAGAAGGGGCTACACCTTC.

The genes are TRBV29-1 and TRBJ2-3, with 10 bases aligning to TRBD1. CDR1 SQVTM and CDR2 ANQGSEA come from the germline V gene. This CDR3 has 14 residues. The junction had 8 bases not matched to a gene; V was cut back by 7 bases and J by 4 bases. CDR3 sequence reads: CSAQGTGAADTQYF. CDR3 in DNA: TGCAGCGCGCAAGGGACAGGGGCGGCAGATACGCAGTATTTT.

This chain uses TRBV5-1 with TRBJ2-5, with 10 bases lining up with TRBD2. With 4 bases clipped from V and 5 bases from J, the junction kept 11 bases outside the gene matches. CDR3 length: 16 amino acids. Germline-derived CDR1 and CDR2 are SGHRS and YFSETQ. This CDR3 is CASSLGVAGGGETQYF. The CDR3 DNA reads as TGCGCCAGCAGCCTGGGGGTAGCGGGAGGAGGGGAGACCCAGTACTTC.